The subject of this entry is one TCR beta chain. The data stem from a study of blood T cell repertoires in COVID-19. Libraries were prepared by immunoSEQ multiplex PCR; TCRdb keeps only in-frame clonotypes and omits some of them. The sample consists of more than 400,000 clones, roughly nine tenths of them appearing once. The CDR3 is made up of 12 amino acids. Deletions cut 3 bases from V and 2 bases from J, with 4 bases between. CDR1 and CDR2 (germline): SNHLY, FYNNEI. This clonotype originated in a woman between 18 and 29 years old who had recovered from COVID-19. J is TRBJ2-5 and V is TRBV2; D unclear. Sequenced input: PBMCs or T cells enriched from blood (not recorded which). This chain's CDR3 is CASSETQETQYF. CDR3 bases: TGTGCCAGCAGTGAGACTCAAGAGACCCAGTACTTC.